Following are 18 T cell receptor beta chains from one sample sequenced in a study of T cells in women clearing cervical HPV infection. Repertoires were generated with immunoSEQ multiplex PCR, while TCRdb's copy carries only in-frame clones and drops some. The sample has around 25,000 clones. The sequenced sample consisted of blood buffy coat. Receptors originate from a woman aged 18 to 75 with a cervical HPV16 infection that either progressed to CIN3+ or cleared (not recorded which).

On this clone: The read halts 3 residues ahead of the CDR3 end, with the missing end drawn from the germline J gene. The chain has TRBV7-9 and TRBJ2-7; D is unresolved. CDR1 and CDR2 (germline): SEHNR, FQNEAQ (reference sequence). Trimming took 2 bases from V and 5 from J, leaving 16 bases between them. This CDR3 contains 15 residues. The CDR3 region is CASSLSLGSGDEQYF. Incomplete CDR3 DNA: TGTGCCAGCAGCTTAAGTCTCGGGTCCGGAGACGAG.

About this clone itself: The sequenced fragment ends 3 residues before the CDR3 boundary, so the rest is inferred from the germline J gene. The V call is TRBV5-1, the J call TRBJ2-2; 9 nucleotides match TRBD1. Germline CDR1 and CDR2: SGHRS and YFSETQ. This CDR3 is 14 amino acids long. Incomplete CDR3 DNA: TGCGCCAGCAGTTCAGGGACAGGGAATGAAAAG. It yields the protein CASSSGTGNEK. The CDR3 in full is CASSSGTGNEKLFF.

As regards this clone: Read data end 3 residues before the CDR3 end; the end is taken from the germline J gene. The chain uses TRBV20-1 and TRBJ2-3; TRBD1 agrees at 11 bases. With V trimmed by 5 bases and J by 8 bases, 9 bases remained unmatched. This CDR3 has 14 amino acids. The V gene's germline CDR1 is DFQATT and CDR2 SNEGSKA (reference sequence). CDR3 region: CSAPGGQGGGTQYF. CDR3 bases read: TGCAGTGCTCCCGGGGGACAGGGGGGCGGTACG.

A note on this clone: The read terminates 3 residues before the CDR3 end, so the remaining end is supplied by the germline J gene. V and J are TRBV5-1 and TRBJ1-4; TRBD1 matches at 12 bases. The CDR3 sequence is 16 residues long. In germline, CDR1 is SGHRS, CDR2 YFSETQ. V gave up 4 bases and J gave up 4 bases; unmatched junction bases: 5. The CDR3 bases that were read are TGCGCCAGCAGCCGGGGACAGGGGGCCGGTAATGAAAAA. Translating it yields CASSRGQGAGNEK. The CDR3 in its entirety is CASSRGQGAGNEKLFF.

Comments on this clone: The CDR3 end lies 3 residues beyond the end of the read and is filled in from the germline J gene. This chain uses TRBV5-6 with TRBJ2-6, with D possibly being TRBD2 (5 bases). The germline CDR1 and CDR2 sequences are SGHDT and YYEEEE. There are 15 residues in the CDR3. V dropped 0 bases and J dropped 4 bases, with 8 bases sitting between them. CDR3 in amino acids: CASSLVATGANVLTF. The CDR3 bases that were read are TGTGCCAGCAGCTTGGTAGCGACCGGGGCCAACGTC.

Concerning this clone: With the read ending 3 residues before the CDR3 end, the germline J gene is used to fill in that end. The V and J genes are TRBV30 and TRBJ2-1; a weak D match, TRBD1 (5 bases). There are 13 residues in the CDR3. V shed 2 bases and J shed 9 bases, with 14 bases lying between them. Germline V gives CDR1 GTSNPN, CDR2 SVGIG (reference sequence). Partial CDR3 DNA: TGTGCCTGGAGTCCATTCCAGGGCGGTGAG. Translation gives CAWSPFQGGE. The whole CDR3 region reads CAWSPFQGGEQFF.

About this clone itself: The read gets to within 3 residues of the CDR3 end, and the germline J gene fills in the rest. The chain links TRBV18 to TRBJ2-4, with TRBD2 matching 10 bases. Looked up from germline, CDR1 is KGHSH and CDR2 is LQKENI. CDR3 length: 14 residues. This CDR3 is CASSPKREGLSQYF. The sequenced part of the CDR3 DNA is TGTGCCAGCTCACCAAAGCGGGAGGGCCTATCT.

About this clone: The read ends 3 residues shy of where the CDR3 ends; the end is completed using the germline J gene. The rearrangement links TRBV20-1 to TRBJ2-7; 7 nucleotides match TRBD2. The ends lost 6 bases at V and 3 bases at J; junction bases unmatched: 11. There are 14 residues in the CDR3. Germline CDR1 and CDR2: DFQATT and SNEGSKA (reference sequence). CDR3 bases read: TGCAGTGCCGCCGTCACGGGGGGTAGCTACGAG. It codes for CSAAVTGGSYE. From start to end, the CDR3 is CSAAVTGGSYEQYF.

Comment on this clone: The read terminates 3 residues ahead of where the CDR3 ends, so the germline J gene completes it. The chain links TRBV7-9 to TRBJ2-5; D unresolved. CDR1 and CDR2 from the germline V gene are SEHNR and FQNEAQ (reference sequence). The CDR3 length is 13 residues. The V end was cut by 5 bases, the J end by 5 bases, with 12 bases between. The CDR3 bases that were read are TGTGCCAGCAGCCCCGTCCAAGGGGAGACC. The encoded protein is CASSPVQGET. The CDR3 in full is CASSPVQGETQYF.

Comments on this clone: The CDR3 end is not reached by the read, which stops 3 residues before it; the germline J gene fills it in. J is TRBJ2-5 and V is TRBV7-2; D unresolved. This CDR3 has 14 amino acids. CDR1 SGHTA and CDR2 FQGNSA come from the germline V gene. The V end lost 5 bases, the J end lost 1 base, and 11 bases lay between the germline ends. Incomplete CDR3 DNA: TGTGCCAGCAGCCCTGGGCTCCTCCAAGAGACC. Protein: CASSPGLLQET. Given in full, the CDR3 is CASSPGLLQETQYF.

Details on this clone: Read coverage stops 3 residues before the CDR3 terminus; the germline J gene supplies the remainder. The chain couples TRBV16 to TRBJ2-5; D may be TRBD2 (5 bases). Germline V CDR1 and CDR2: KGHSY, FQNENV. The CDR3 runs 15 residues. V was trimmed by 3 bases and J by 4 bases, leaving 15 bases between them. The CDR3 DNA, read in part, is TGTGCCAGCAGCCATGGACTGGGCCGGGGAGAGACC. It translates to CASSHGLGRGET. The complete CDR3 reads CASSHGLGRGETQYF.

CDR3 loop: CASSRLVNLEDSSQYF. CDR3 bases read: TGTGCCAGTAGTAGACTCGTGAACCTTGAGGACAGCTCG. The chain carries TRBV19 and TRBJ2-3; TRBD1 is a possible D gene (6 bases). The observed sequence ends 3 residues before the CDR3 terminus, with the missing tail filled in from the germline J gene. CDR1 is LNHDA and CDR2 is SQIVND in the germline V gene (reference sequence). The CDR3 has 16 residues.

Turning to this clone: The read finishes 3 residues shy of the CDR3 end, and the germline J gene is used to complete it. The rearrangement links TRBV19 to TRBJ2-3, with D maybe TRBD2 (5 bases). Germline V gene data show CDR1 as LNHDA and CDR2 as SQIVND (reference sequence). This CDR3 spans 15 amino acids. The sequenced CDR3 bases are TGTGCCAGTAGTGCGGGCGAACATAGCAATCAGCCG. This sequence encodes CASSAGEHSNQP. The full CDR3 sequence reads CASSAGEHSNQPQYF.

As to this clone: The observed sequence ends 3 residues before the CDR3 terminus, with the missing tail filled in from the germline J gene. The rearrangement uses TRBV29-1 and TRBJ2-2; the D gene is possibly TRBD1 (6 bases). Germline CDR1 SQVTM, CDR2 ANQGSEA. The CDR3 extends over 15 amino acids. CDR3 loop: CSVETRAGVSSPLFF. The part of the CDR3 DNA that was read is TGCAGCGTTGAAACTAGGGCAGGGGTAAGTTCACCG.

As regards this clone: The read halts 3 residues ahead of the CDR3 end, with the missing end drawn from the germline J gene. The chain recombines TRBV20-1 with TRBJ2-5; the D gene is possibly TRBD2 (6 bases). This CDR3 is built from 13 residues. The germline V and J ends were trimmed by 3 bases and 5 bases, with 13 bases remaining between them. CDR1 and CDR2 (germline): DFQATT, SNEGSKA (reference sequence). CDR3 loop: CSARYRDSETQYF. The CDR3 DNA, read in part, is TGCAGTGCTAGGTACCGGGACTCGGAGACC.

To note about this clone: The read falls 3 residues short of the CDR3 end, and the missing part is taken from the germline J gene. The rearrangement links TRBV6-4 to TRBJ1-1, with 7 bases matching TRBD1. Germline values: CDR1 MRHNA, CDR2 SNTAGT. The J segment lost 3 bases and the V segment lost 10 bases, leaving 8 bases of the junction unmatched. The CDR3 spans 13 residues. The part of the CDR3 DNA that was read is TGTGCCACTCCTGACAGGGCGGACACTGAA. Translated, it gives CATPDRADTE. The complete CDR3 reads CATPDRADTEAFF.

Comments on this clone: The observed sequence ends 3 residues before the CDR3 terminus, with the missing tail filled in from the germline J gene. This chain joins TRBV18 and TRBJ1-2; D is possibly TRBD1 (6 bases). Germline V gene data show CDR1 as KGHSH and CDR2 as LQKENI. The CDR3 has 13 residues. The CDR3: CASSPPQQGDYTF. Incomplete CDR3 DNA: TGTGCCAGCTCACCACCGCAACAGGGAGAC.

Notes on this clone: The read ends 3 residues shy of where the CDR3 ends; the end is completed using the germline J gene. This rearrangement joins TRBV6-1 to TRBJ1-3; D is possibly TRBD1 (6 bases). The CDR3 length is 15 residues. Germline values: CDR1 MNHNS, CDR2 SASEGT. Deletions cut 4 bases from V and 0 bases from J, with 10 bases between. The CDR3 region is CASSATGNSGNTIYF. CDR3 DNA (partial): TGTGCCAGCAGTGCTACAGGGAACTCTGGAAACACC.